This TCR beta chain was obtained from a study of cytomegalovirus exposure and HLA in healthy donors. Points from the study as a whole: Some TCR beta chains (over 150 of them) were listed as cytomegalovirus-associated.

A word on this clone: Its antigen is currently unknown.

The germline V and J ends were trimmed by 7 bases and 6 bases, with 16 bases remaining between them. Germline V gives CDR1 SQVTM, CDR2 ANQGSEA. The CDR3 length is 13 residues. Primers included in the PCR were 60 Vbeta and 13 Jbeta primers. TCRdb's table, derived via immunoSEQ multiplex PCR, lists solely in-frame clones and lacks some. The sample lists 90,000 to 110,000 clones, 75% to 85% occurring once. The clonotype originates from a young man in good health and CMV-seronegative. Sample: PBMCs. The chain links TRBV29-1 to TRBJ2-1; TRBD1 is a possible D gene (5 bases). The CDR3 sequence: CSADGSGRNEQFF. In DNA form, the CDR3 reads TGCAGCGCAGACGGGTCAGGGCGCAATGAGCAGTTCTTC.